The rows below give T cell receptor beta chains drawn from one sample of a study of cytomegalovirus exposure and HLA in healthy donors. Sequenced by immunoSEQ multiplex PCR; TCRdb stores in-frame clones only, minus some. Of 200,000 to 300,000 clones listed, 82% were seen once; the top ten hold 4.5% to 6%. Sequenced sample: PBMCs. The origin of the receptors is a woman aged 40 to 50 in good health and CMV-seropositive. Each CDR3 is given with its conserved first and last residue. A D gene is named only where the DNA matches it firmly. Clone size is stated in some rows and not others, as once, few, many or a class when expanded.

>14|TRBD1|TRBV2|TRBJ1-6|.
CASSEGTGYSPLHF
TGTGCCAGCAGTGAAGGGACAGGGTATTCACCCCTCCACTTT
>14|TRBD2|TRBV2|TRBJ2-7|once
CASSGGTHRYEQYF
TGTGCCAGCAGCGGGGGGACCCATCGCTACGAGCAGTACTTC
>14|TRBD1|TRBV6-1|TRBJ1-6|.
CASSETGPNSPLHF
TGTGCCAGCAGTGAGACAGGGCCTAATTCACCCCTCCACTTT
>16|TRBD1|TRBV11-2|TRBJ1-1|few
CASSLRAGGKGTEAFF
TGTGCCAGCAGCTTACGGGCAGGGGGAAAAGGCACTGAAGCTTTCTTT
>16|TRBD2|TRBV7-2|TRBJ2-7|few
CASSLVPSGRRGEQYF
TGTGCCAGCAGCTTAGTACCTAGCGGGAGGCGGGGCGAGCAGTACTTC
>16|TRBD1|TRBV19|TRBJ2-2|.
CAAQDLTGGNTGELFF
TGTGCCGCACAAGACTTGACAGGGGGGAACACCGGGGAGCTGTTTTTT
>14|.|TRBV6-5|TRBJ1-5|few
CASSYLQGWQPQHF
TGTGCCAGCAGTTACTTACAGGGATGGCAGCCCCAGCATTTT
>17|TRBD1|TRBV5-1|TRBJ1-1|.
CASTDPLQGTMNTEAFF
TGCGCCAGCACCGATCCTCTACAGGGGACCATGAACACTGAAGCTTTCTTT
>15|TRBD1|TRBV9|TRBJ1-3|.
CASSASGQAGNTIYF
TGTGCCAGCAGCGCCTCGGGACAGGCCGGAAACACCATATATTTT
>18|TRBD2|TRBV7-6|TRBJ2-7|.
CASSGRRTSGREPYEQYF
TGTGCCAGCAGCGGCCGCCGGACTAGCGGGAGGGAACCCTACGAGCAGTACTTC
>13|TRBD1|TRBV6-5|TRBJ2-1|.
CASRDRKNNEQFF
TGTGCCAGCAGGGACAGGAAAAACAATGAGCAGTTCTTC
>17|TRBD2|TRBV4-3|TRBJ2-1|.
CASSQVGLAGTGNEQFF
TGCGCCAGCAGCCAAGTCGGACTAGCGGGAACCGGCAATGAGCAGTTCTTC
>14|TRBD1|TRBV29-1|TRBJ2-1|.
CSGRRDRGFAEQFF
TGCAGCGGGAGGAGGGACAGGGGTTTCGCTGAGCAGTTCTTC
>15|TRBD1|TRBV5-1|TRBJ1-2|once
CASSLAEGATYGYTF
TGCGCCAGCAGCTTGGCAGAGGGGGCTACCTATGGCTACACCTTC
>12|.|TRBV6-1|TRBJ2-7|.
CASSVTPGTPSF
TGTGCCAGCAGTGTTACCCCCGGGACACCTAGCTTC
>15|.|TRBV18|TRBJ1-5|.
CASSPPGAVGQPQHF
TGTGCCAGCTCACCGCCAGGGGCAGTGGGTCAGCCCCAGCATTTT
>14|TRBD1|TRBV5-1|TRBJ1-4|.
CASNTGTGNEKLFF
TGCGCCAGCAACACCGGGACAGGGAATGAAAAACTGTTTTTT
>15|TRBD2|TRBV30|TRBJ2-1|.
CAWSGREVSYNEQFF
TGTGCCTGGAGTGGGCGGGAGGTCTCCTACAATGAGCAGTTCTTC
>17|TRBD1|TRBV5-1|TRBJ2-5|.
CASRDRGVGFYQETQYF
TGCGCCAGCAGAGACAGGGGGGTTGGCTTTTACCAAGAGACCCAGTACTTC
>14|.|TRBV7-3|TRBJ2-5|once
CASSPDLGAETQYF
TGTGCCAGCAGCCCCGATCTGGGGGCAGAGACCCAGTACTTC
>14|.|TRBV7-3|TRBJ1-3|.
CASSPDGTGNTIYF
TGTGCCAGCAGTCCGGACGGGACTGGAAACACCATATATTTT
>11|TRBD1|TRBV6-5|TRBJ1-1|.
CATGQGGRAFF
TGTGCCACCGGACAGGGAGGACGAGCTTTCTTT
>15|.|TRBV7-8|TRBJ1-4|once
CASSLAFRAGEKLFF
TGTGCCAGCAGCTTAGCGTTCAGGGCCGGGGAAAAACTGTTTTTT
>14|.|TRBV14|TRBJ2-1|few
CASSQVRLYNEQFF
TGTGCCAGCAGCCAAGTGCGGTTATACAATGAGCAGTTCTTC
>13|.|TRBV11-2|TRBJ2-2|.
CASSLIYTGELFF
TGTGCCAGCAGCTTAATTTATACCGGGGAGCTGTTTTTT
>15|.|TRBV6-6|TRBJ1-4|once
CASKEGGRTNEKLFF
TGTGCCAGCAAGGAGGGGGGGCGGACTAATGAAAAACTGTTTTTT
>13|.|TRBV7-2|TRBJ1-5|.
CASSPPGSQPQHF
TGTGCCAGCAGCCCGCCCGGGAGTCAGCCCCAGCATTTT
>13|.|TRBV5-8|TRBJ2-3|few
CASSRRVGDTQYF
TGTGCCAGCAGCCGGAGGGTGGGAGATACGCAGTATTTT
>13|.|TRBV19|TRBJ1-2|once
CASSSQGLGGYTF
TGTGCCAGTTCTTCGCAGGGGCTCGGTGGCTACACCTTC
>15|.|TRBV5-1|TRBJ2-3|.
CASSPGHLSTDTQYF
TGCGCCAGCAGCCCTGGACACCTGAGCACAGATACGCAGTATTTT
>16|TRBD2|TRBV29-1|TRBJ2-3|.
CSVGGTSGSGTDTQYF
TGCAGCGTCGGGGGGACTAGCGGGAGTGGCACAGATACGCAGTATTTT
>16|.|TRBV9|TRBJ1-6|.
CASSAPGGQHNSPLHF
TGTGCCAGCAGCGCCCCGGGGGGTCAACATAATTCACCCCTCCACTTT
>15|.|TRBV7-9|TRBJ2-2|.
CASSLLGANTGELFF
TGTGCCAGCAGCTTATTAGGGGCTAACACCGGGGAGCTGTTTTTT
>15|.|TRBV15|TRBJ2-7|once
CATSRDDLMQYEQYF
TGTGCCACCAGCAGAGATGATCTGATGCAGTACGAGCAGTACTTC
>15|TRBD1|TRBV11-2|TRBJ1-4|once
CASSLASGGREKLFF
TGTGCCAGCAGCTTAGCTTCAGGGGGCCGGGAAAAACTGTTTTTT
>15|TRBD1|TRBV30|TRBJ1-5|.
CAWSQGGTGNQPQHF
TGTGCCTGGAGCCAAGGGGGGACAGGGAATCAGCCCCAGCATTTT
>15|TRBD2|TRBV11-1|TRBJ2-7|.
CASSLTGTSKYEQYF
TGTGCCAGCAGCTTGACCGGGACTAGTAAGTACGAGCAGTACTTC
>13|.|TRBV29-1|TRBJ1-4|.
CSVVGGFNEKLFF
TGCAGCGTTGTTGGGGGGTTTAATGAAAAACTGTTTTTT
>14|.|TRBV29-1|TRBJ1-1|.
CSVERQAMNTEAFF
TGCAGCGTTGAGAGACAGGCCATGAACACTGAAGCTTTCTTT
>15|.|TRBV2|TRBJ1-6|.
CASTVDRLLNSPLHF
TGTGCCAGCACCGTGGACAGACTCCTTAATTCACCCCTCCACTTT
>16|.|TRBV4-1|TRBJ1-3|.
CASSQDIREAGNTIYF
TGCGCCAGCAGCCAAGATATCAGGGAGGCTGGAAACACCATATATTTT
>14|TRBD1|TRBV19|TRBJ1-5|.
CASSGTGGSQPQHF
TGTGCCAGCTCCGGGACAGGGGGCAGTCAGCCCCAGCATTTT
>16|TRBD1|TRBV11-2|TRBJ1-3|.
CASSRDRGVSGNTIYF
TGTGCCAGCAGCCGGGACAGGGGCGTCTCTGGAAACACCATATATTTT
>18|TRBD2|TRBV7-8|TRBJ2-7|once
CASSLVWGTGGPSYEQYF
TGTGCCAGCAGCTTAGTTTGGGGGACGGGGGGGCCCTCCTACGAGCAGTACTTC
>14|.|TRBV30|TRBJ1-2|.
CAWSVGRDFYGYTF
TGTGCCTGGAGTGTCGGGAGGGATTTCTATGGCTACACCTTC
>16|TRBD1|TRBV6-1|TRBJ1-3|.
CASSEVFQGVSYTIYF
TGTGCCAGCAGTGAAGTCTTCCAGGGGGTGAGCTACACCATATATTTT
>16|.|TRBV4-2|TRBJ1-2|.
CASSQGSAGRNYGYTF
TGTGCCAGCAGCCAAGGGTCGGCGGGGCGAAACTATGGCTACACCTTC
>16|.|TRBV19|TRBJ1-6|.
CASSTLGSSYNSPLHF
TGTGCCAGTAGTACCTTGGGGAGCTCCTATAATTCACCCCTCCACTTT
>15|.|TRBV25-1|TRBJ1-1|.
CASSDPRTGDTEAFF
TGTGCCAGCAGTGATCCCAGGACGGGAGACACTGAAGCTTTCTTT
>16|.|TRBV7-9|TRBJ1-3|.
CASSLVTGNSGNTIYF
TGTGCCAGCAGCTTGGTGACAGGCAACTCTGGAAACACCATATATTTT
>14|.|TRBV19|TRBJ2-1|few
CASSIGFTYNEQFF
TGTGCCAGTAGTATTGGCTTTACCTACAATGAGCAGTTCTTC
>13|.|TRBV6-5|TRBJ1-1|once
CASSYGRNTEAFF
TGTGCCAGCAGTTATGGGAGGAACACTGAAGCTTTCTTT
>15|TRBD2|TRBV5-1|TRBJ2-3|few
CASSLGGLAGDTQYF
TGCGCCAGCAGCTTGGGAGGACTAGCAGGAGATACGCAGTATTTT
>20|TRBD2|TRBV10-3|TRBJ2-3|.
CAIRSPQGGTSGGPADTQYF
TGTGCCATCAGATCCCCCCAGGGAGGGACTAGCGGGGGCCCCGCGGATACGCAGTATTTT
>12|.|TRBV7-3|TRBJ1-3|.
CASSSTGDTIYF
TGTGCCAGCAGCTCAACCGGAGACACCATATATTTT
>13|.|TRBV7-6|TRBJ1-4|.
CASSLELKEKLFF
TGTGCCAGCAGCTTAGAACTTAAGGAAAAACTGTTTTTT
>14|TRBD2|TRBV4-3|TRBJ2-7|.
CASSLGTSGSGQYF
TGCGCCAGCAGCCTCGGGACTAGCGGTTCCGGACAGTACTTC